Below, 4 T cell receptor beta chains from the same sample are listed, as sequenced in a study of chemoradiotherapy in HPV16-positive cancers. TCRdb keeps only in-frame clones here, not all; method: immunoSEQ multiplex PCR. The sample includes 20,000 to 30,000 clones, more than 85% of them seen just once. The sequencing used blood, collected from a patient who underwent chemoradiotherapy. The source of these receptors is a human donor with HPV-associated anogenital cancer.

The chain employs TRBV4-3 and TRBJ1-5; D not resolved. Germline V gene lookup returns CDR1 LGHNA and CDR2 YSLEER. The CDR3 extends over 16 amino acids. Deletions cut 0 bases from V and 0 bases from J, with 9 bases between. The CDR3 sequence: CASSQDVSGSNQPQHF. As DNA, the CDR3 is TGCGCCAGCAGCCAAGATGTCTCCGGTAGCAATCAGCCCCAGCATTTT.

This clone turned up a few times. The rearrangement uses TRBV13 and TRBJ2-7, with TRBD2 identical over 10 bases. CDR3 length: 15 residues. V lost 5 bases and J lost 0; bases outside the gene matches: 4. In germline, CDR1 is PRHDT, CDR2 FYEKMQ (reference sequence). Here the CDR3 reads CASSQTSGTSYEQYF. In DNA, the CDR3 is TGTGCCAGCAGCCAAACTAGCGGGACCTCCTACGAGCAGTACTTC.

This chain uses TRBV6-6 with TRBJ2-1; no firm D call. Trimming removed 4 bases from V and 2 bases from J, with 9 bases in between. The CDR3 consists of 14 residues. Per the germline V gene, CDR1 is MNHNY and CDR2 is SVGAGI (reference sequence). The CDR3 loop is CASSSPRAYNEQFF. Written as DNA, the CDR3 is TGTGCCAGCAGTTCCCCTAGAGCCTACAATGAGCAGTTCTTC.

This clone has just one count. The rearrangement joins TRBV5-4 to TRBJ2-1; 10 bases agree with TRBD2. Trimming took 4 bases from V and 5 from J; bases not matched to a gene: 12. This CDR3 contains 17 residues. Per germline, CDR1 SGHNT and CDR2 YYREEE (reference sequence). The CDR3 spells CASSNGLAVGVNNEQFF. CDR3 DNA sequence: TGTGCCAGCAGCAACGGACTAGCGGTAGGAGTTAACAATGAGCAGTTCTTC.